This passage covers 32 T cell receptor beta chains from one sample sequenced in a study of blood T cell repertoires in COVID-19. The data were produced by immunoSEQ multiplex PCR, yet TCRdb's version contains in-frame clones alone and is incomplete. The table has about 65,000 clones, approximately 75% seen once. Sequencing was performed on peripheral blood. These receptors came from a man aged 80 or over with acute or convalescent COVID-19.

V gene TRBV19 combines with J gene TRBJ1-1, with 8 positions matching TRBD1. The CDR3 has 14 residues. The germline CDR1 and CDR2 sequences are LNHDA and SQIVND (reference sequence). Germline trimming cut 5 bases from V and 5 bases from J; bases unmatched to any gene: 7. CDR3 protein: CASSSLQGGTEAFF. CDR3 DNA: TGTGCCAGTAGTTCGCTACAGGGGGGTACTGAAGCTTTCTTT.

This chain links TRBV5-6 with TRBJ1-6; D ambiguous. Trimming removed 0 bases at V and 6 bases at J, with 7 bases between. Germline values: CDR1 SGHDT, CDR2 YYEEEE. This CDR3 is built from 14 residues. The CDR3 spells CASSLGGLNSPLHF. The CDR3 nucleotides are TGTGCCAGCAGCTTGGGAGGGCTTAATTCACCCCTCCACTTT.

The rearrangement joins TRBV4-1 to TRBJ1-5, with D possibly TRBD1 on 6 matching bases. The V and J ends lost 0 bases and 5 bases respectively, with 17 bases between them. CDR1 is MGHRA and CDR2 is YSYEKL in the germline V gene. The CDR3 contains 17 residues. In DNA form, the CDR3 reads TGCGCCAGCAGCCAAGATAGTACGGACAGAGTCTATCAGCCCCAGCATTTT. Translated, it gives CASSQDSTDRVYQPQHF.

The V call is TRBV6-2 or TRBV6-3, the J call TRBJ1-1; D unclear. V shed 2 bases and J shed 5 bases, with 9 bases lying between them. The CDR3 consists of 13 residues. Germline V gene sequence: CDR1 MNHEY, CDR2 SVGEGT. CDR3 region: CASSYPWRTEAFF. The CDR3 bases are TGTGCCAGCAGTTACCCCTGGCGGACTGAAGCTTTCTTT.

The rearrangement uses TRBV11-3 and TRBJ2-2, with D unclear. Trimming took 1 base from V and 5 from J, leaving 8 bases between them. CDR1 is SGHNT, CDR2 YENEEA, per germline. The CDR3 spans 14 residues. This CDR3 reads CASSLGGSTGELFF. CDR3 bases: TGTGCCAGCAGCTTAGGAGGCAGTACCGGGGAGCTGTTTTTT.

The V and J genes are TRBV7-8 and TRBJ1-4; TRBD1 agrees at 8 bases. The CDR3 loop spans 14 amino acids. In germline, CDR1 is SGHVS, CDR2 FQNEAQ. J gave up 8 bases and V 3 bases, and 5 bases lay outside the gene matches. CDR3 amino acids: CASSFLTGAEKLFF. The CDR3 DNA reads TGTGCCAGCAGCTTCCTGACAGGGGCCGAAAAACTGTTTTTT.

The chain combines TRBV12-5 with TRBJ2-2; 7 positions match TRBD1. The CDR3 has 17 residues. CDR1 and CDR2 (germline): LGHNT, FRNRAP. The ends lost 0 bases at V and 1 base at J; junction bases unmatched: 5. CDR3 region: CASGLVLGTENTGELFF. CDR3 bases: TGTGCTAGTGGTTTGGTACTTGGGACAGAGAACACCGGGGAGCTGTTTTTT.

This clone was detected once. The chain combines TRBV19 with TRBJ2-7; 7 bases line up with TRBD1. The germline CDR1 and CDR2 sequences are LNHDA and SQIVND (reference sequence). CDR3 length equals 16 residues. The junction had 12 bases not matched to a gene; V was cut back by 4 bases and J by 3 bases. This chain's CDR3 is CASSTYRQGGRYEQYF. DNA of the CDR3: TGTGCCAGTAGTACCTACCGACAGGGTGGCCGCTACGAGCAGTACTTC. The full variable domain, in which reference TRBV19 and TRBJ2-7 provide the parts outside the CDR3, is DGGITQSPKYLFRKEGQNVTLSCEQNLNHDAMYWYRQDPGQGLRLIYYSQIVNDFQKGDIAEGYSVSREKKESFPLTVTSAQKNPTAFYLCASSTYRQGGRYEQYFGPGTRLTVT.

Written as DNA, the CDR3 is TGTGCCAGCAGCTTAGCGGGGCGAAACACCATATATTTT. Protein product: CASSLAGRNTIYF. The chain joins TRBV7-2 to TRBJ1-3; D is perhaps TRBD1 (5 bases). Trimming took off 0 bases at V and 5 bases at J, with 5 bases between the two ends. The CDR3 extends over 13 amino acids. CDR1 is SGHTA and CDR2 is FQGNSA in the germline V gene. The variable domain in full, with the rest retrieved from reference TRBV7-2 and TRBJ1-3, is GAGVSQSPSNKVTEKGKDVELRCDPISGHTALYWYRQSLGQGLEFLIYFQGNSAPDKSGLPSDRFSAERTGGSVSTLTIQRTQQEDSAVYLCASSLAGRNTIYFGEGSWLTVV.

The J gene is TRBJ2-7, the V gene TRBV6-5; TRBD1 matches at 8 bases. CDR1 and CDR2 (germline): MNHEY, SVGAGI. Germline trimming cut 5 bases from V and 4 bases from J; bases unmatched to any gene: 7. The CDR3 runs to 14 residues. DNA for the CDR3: TGTGCCAGCAGTATGCAAAGACAGGGGTACGAGCAGTACTTC. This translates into CASSMQRQGYEQYF.

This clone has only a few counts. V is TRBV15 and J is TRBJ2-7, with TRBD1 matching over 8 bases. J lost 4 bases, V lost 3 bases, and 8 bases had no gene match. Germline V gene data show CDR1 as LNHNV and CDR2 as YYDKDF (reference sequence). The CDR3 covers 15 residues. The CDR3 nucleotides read TGTGCCACCAGCAGCTTGGACAGGGACAAGTACGAGCAGTACTTC. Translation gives CATSSLDRDKYEQYF.

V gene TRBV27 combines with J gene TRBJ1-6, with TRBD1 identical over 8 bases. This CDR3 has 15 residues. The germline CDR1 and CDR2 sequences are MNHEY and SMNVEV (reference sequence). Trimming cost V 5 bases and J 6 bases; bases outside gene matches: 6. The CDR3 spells CASSRGQGGNSPLHF. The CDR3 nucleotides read TGTGCCAGCAGTCGCGGACAGGGAGGTAATTCACCCCTCCACTTT.

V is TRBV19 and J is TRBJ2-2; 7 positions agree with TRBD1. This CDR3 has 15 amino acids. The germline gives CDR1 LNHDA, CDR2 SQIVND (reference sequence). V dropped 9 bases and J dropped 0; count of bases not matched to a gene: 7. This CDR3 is CASEPGTANTGELFF. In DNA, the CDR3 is TGTGCCAGCGAACCCGGGACAGCGAACACCGGGGAGCTGTTTTTT.

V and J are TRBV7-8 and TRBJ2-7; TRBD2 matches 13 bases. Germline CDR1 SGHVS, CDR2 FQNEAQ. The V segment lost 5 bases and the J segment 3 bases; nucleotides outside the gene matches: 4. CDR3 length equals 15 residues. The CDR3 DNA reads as TGTGCCAGCAGCAGCCGACTAGCGGGGGGCTACGAGCAGTACTTC. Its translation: CASSSRLAGGYEQYF.

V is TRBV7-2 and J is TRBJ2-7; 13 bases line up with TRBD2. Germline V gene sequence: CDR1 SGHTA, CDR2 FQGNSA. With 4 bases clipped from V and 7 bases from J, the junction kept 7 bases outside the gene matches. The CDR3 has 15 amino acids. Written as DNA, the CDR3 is TGTGCCAGCAGCTGGCGACTAGCGGGGGGATTTGAGCAGTACTTC. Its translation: CASSWRLAGGFEQYF.

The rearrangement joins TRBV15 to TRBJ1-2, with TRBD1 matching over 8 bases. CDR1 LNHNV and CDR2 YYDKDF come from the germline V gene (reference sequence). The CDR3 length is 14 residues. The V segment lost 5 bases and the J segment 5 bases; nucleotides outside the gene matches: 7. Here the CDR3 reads CATSVQGAVYGYTF. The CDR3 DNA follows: TGTGCCACCAGCGTCCAGGGGGCAGTATATGGCTACACCTTC.

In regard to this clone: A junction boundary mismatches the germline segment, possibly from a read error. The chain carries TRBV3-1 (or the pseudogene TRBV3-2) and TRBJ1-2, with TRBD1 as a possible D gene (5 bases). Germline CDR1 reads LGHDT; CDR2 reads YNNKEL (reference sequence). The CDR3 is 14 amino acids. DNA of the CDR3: TGTGCCAGCAGCTTAAATTCAGGGAGGGGAGAGGGCTACTTC. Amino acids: CASSLNSGRGEGYF.

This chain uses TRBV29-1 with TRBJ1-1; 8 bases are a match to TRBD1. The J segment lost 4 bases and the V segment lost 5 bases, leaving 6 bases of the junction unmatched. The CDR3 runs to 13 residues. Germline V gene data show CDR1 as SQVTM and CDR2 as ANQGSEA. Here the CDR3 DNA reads TGCAGCGTTCGACAGGGGTCGAGCACTGAAGCTTTCTTT. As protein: CSVRQGSSTEAFF.

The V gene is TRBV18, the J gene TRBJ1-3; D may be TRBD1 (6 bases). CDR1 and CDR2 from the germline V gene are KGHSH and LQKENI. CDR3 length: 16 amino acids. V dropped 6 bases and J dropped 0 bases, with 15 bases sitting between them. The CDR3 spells CASSVGTPDSGNTIYF. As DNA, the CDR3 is TGTGCCAGCTCGGTCGGGACACCAGACTCTGGAAACACCATATATTTT. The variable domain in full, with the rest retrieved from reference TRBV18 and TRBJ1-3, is NAGVMQNPRHLVRRRGQEARLRCSPMKGHSHVYWYRQLPEEGLKFMVYLQKENIIDESGMPKERFSAEFPKEGPSILRIQQVVRGDSAAYFCASSVGTPDSGNTIYFGEGSWLTVV.

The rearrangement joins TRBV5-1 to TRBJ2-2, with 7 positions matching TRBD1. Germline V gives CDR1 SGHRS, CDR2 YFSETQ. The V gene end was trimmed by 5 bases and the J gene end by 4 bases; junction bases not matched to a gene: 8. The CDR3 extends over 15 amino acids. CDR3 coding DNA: TGCGCCAGCAGGACAGGGAGTGGGGTCACCGGGGAGCTGTTTTTT. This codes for CASRTGSGVTGELFF.

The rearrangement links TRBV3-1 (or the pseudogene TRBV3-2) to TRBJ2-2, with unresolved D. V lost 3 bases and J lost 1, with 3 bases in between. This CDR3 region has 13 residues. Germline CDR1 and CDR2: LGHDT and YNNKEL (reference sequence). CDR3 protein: CASSHMNTGELFF. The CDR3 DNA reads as TGTGCCAGCAGCCACATGAACACCGGGGAGCTGTTTTTT.

The CDR3 loop reads CATLSRGQTYEQYF. CDR3 bases: TGTGCCACCCTTTCCCGAGGACAGACATACGAGCAGTACTTC. The V call is TRBV6-5, the J call TRBJ2-7; TRBD1 is a possible D gene (6 bases). V shed 10 bases and J shed 4 bases, with 20 bases lying between them. This CDR3 is built from 14 residues. CDR1 is MNHEY, CDR2 SVGAGI, per germline.

CDR3: CASSLGDRAWQPQHF. As DNA, the CDR3 is TGTGCCAGCAGCTTAGGGGACAGGGCATGGCAGCCCCAGCATTTT. The J gene is TRBJ1-5, the V gene TRBV7-2; TRBD1 matches 9 bases. CDR1 is SGHTA and CDR2 is FQGNSA in the germline V gene. The CDR3 sequence is 15 residues long. The V segment lost 1 base and the J segment 7 bases; nucleotides outside the gene matches: 5.

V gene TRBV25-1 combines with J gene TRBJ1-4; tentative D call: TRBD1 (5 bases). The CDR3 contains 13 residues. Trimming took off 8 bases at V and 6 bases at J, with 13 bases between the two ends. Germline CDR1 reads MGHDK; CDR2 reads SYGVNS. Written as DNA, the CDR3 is TGTGCCAGCGCCGACAGTAAAGATGAAAAACTGTTTTTT. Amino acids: CASADSKDEKLFF.

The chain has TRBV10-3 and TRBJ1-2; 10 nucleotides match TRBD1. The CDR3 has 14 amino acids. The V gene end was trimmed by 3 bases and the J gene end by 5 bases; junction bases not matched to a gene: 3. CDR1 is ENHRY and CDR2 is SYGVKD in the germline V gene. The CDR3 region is CAISDRDRGYGYTF. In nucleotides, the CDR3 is TGTGCCATCAGTGACCGGGACAGGGGATATGGCTACACCTTC.

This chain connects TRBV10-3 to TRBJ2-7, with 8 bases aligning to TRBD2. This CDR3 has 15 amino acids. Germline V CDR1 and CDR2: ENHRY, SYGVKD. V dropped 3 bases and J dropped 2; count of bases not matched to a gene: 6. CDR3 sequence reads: CAISDLGLGTYEQYF. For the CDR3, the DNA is TGTGCCATCAGTGATCTGGGACTAGGTACCTACGAGCAGTACTTC.

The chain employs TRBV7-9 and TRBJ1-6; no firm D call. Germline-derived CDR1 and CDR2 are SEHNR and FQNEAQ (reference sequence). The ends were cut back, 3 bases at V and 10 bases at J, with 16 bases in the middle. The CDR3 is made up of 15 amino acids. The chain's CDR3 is CASSFVTPGRSPLHF. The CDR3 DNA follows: TGTGCCAGCAGCTTTGTTACGCCGGGGAGGTCACCCCTCCACTTT.

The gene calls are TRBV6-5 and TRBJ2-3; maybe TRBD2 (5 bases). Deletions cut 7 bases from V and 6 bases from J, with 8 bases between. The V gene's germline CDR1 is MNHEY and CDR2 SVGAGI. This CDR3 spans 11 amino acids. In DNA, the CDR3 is TGTGCCAGCAAGCGGATGGATACGCAGTATTTT. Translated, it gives CASKRMDTQYF.

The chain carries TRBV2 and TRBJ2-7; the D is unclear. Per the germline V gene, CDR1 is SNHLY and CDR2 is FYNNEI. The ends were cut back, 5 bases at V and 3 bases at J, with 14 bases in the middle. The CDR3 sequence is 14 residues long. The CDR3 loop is CASSLQTLGYEQYF. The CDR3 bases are TGTGCCAGCAGTCTACAGACGTTGGGCTACGAGCAGTACTTC.

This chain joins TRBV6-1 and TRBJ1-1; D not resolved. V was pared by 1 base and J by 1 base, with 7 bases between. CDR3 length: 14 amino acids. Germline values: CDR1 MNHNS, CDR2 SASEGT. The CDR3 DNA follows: TGTGCCAGCAGTGAAGAAAACAGGAACACTGAAGCTTTCTTT. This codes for CASSEENRNTEAFF.

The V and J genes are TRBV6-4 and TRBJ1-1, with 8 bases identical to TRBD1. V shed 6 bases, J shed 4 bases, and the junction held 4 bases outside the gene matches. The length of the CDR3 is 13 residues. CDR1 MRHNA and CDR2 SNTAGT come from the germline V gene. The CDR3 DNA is TGTGCCAGCAGCTCACAGGGGGGCACTGAAGCTTTCTTT. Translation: CASSSQGGTEAFF.

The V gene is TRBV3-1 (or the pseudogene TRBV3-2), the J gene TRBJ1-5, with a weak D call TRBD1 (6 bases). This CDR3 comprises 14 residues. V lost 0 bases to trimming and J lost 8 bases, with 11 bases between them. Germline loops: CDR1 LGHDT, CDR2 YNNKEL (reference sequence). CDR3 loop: CASSQDTRGKPQHF. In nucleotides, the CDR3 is TGTGCCAGCAGCCAAGATACCAGGGGTAAGCCCCAGCATTTT.